These 10 T cell receptor beta chains share one sample of origin, sequenced in a study of siplizumab effects on memory and regulatory T cells. Sequenced by immunoSEQ multiplex PCR; TCRdb stores in-frame clones only, minus some. The profile covers about 100,000 clones, with 85% to 95% appearing a single time and 1% to 1.5% taken by the ten largest. Sequencing used non-Treg CD4+ T cells sorted from blood. The origin of the receptors is a human donor in good health.

This sequence joins TRBV9 and TRBJ2-3; D might be TRBD2 (6 bases). The CDR3 contains 14 residues. V lost 1 base, J lost 5 bases, and 11 bases lay in between. CDR1 is SGDLS, CDR2 YYNGEE, per germline. The CDR3 DNA reads as TGTGCCAGCAGCGTACGGAGGGCTGGAGATACGCAGTATTTT. As protein: CASSVRRAGDTQYF.

The chain has TRBV7-9 and TRBJ2-1, with D perhaps matching TRBD1 (5 bases). The V end lost 5 bases, the J end lost 4 bases, and 9 bases lay between the germline ends. This CDR3 is built from 13 residues. Germline CDR1 is SEHNR and CDR2 is FQNEAQ (reference sequence). The CDR3 DNA follows: TGTGCCAGCAGCGTCAGACAGTACAATGAGCAGTTCTTC. Translated: CASSVRQYNEQFF.

The chain is built from TRBV5-1 and TRBJ1-2, with 10 bases identical to TRBD1. Germline V CDR1 and CDR2: SGHRS, YFSETQ. This CDR3 is 17 amino acids long. With V trimmed by 4 bases and J by 8 bases, 17 bases remained unmatched. The CDR3 sequence is CASSRGTGEFSLSGYTF. The CDR3 DNA follows: TGCGCCAGCAGCCGAGGGACAGGGGAATTTTCCTTATCAGGCTACACCTTC.

J is TRBJ1-2 and V is TRBV6-5; a weak D match, TRBD1 (6 bases). Germline assignment: CDR1 MNHEY and CDR2 SVGAGI. The V gene lost 4 bases and the J gene lost 2 bases, with 8 bases spanning the gap. The CDR3 sequence is 13 residues long. The CDR3 DNA follows: TGTGCCAGCAGTTTAACAGGGAACTATGGCTACACCTTC. Translated: CASSLTGNYGYTF.

This chain connects TRBV2 to TRBJ1-3, with D uncertain. Germline V gene lookup returns CDR1 SNHLY and CDR2 FYNNEI. The CDR3 spans 13 residues. Trimming shortened V by 5 bases and J by 2 bases, and 7 bases separated the two germline ends. This chain's CDR3 is CASSTTAGNTIYF. For the CDR3, the DNA is TGTGCCAGCAGTACGACGGCTGGAAACACCATATATTTT.

The chain is built from TRBV5-8 and TRBJ2-1; 11 bases match TRBD2. J was trimmed by 4 bases and V by 1 base; bases with no gene match: 10. Germline lookup yields CDR1 SGHTS and CDR2 YDEGEE. This CDR3 contains 18 residues. The CDR3 protein is CASSLFLAGGTLYNEQFF. The CDR3 nucleotides read TGTGCCAGCAGCTTGTTCCTAGCGGGAGGAACCCTATACAATGAGCAGTTCTTC.

This chain joins TRBV19 and TRBJ2-5; D might be TRBD2 (5 bases). V was shortened by 6 bases and J by 4 bases, with 21 bases between the two germline ends. There are 16 residues in the CDR3. Germline values: CDR1 LNHDA, CDR2 SQIVND (reference sequence). The CDR3 coding sequence is TGTGCCAGTAGAGAACGACTAACCGGTTCCTCAGAGACCCAGTACTTC. This translates into CASRERLTGSSETQYF.

This clone was counted a single time. The chain carries TRBV5-4 and TRBJ2-1; D might be TRBD2 (6 bases). Germline CDR1 and CDR2: SGHNT and YYREEE (reference sequence). The length of the CDR3 is 16 residues. Deletions cut 4 bases from V and 5 bases from J, with 19 bases between. The CDR3 loop is CASSPRETHINNEQFF. The CDR3, as DNA: TGTGCCAGCAGCCCCCGGGAGACCCACATAAACAATGAGCAGTTCTTC. Drawing the rest from reference TRBV5-4 and TRBJ2-1, the complete variable domain is ETGVTQSPTHLIKTRGQQVTLRCSSQSGHNTVSWYQQALGQGPQFIFQYYREEENGRGNFPPRFSGLQFPNYSSELNVNALELDDSALYLCASSPRETHINNEQFFGPGTRLTVL.

This sequence joins TRBV5-1 and TRBJ2-7, with TRBD1 identical over 9 bases. The CDR3 is 15 residues long. After removal of 4 bases from V and 3 bases from J, the junction contained 8 bases not matched to a gene. Germline CDR1 and CDR2: SGHRS and YFSETQ. CDR3 residues: CASSLGTGTFYEQYF. The CDR3 region has the DNA TGCGCCAGCAGCCTGGGGACAGGGACTTTCTACGAGCAGTACTTC.

V is TRBV10-3 and J is TRBJ2-7, with 8 bases fitting TRBD2. The CDR3 has 14 amino acids. Germline lookup yields CDR1 ENHRY and CDR2 SYGVKD. J lost 4 bases, V lost 10 bases, and 12 bases had no gene match. The CDR3 DNA reads TGTGCCACCGAGAATAGCGGGGACCTATACGAGCAGTACTTC. As protein: CATENSGDLYEQYF.